This passage covers 28 T cell receptor beta chains from one sample sequenced in a study of blood T cell repertoires in COVID-19. The protocol was immunoSEQ multiplex PCR, while the TCRdb copy is restricted to in-frame clones and leaves out a portion. This sample has fewer than 500,000 clones, with approximately 89% found just once. The specimen sequenced was PBMCs or T cells enriched from blood (not recorded which). These receptors all stem from a man younger than 45 who had recovered from COVID-19.

The V call is TRBV15, the J call TRBJ2-4; 7 bases are shared with TRBD1. Germline-derived CDR1 and CDR2 are LNHNV and YYDKDF (reference sequence). V shed 5 bases, J shed 0 bases, and the junction held 7 bases outside the gene matches. This CDR3 has 16 residues. CDR3 in amino acids: CATSPRGQLAKNIQYF. CDR3 bases: TGTGCCACCAGCCCCCGGGGACAGTTAGCCAAAAACATTCAGTACTTC.

This chain links TRBV3-1 (or the pseudogene TRBV3-2) with TRBJ1-5; a possible D gene is TRBD1 (5 bases). There are 14 residues in the CDR3. Germline V CDR1 and CDR2: LGHDT, YNNKEL (reference sequence). V was trimmed by 3 bases and J by 1 base, leaving 7 bases between them. CDR3 nucleotide sequence: TGTGCCAGCAGCCAGGCAGGGAGCAATCAGCCCCAGCATTTT. The encoded protein is CASSQAGSNQPQHF.

The J gene is TRBJ2-2, the V gene TRBV12-3 or TRBV12-4, with a possible D match to TRBD1 (5 bases). Trimming took 6 bases from V and 4 from J, leaving 9 bases between them. The CDR3 spans 13 residues. CDR3 residues: CASSRQSTGELFF. DNA of the CDR3: TGTGCCAGCAGCCGACAGAGCACCGGGGAGCTGTTTTTT.

V usage is TRBV6-2 or TRBV6-3 and J usage is TRBJ1-5; D is unclear. Germline loops: CDR1 MNHEY, CDR2 SVGEGT. This CDR3 spans 13 amino acids. V lost 3 bases and J 5 bases, leaving 8 bases between the germline ends. The CDR3 DNA reads as TGTGCCAGCAGTTATAATCTCTATCAGCCCCAGCATTTT. It yields the protein CASSYNLYQPQHF.

The chain uses TRBV4-2 and TRBJ1-3; D is uncertain. The CDR3 is 12 amino acids. The V end was cut by 3 bases, the J end by 4 bases, with 4 bases between. CDR1 and CDR2 (germline): LGHNA, YNFKEQ. The CDR3 sequence is CASSHLGNTIYF. The CDR3 coding sequence is TGTGCCAGCAGCCACCTCGGAAACACCATATATTTT.

The chain has TRBV12-3 or TRBV12-4 and TRBJ1-4; no reliable D call. The V end lost 10 bases, the J end lost 12 bases, and 18 bases lay between the germline ends. The CDR3 covers 12 residues. In DNA, the CDR3 is TGTGCCACCGGTCGGGCCCTGAGGGAACTGTTTTTT. It is translated as CATGRALRELFF.

V is TRBV9 and J is TRBJ2-1; D is undetermined. This CDR3 spans 15 amino acids. The V end lost 0 bases, the J end lost 9 bases, and 16 bases lay between the germline ends. Germline V gene sequence: CDR1 SGDLS, CDR2 YYNGEE. CDR3 in amino acids: CASSVVTHPLPEQFF. Written as DNA, the CDR3 is TGTGCCAGCAGCGTAGTCACACATCCTCTCCCTGAGCAGTTCTTC.

This clone was detected only a few times. The chain uses TRBV19 and TRBJ1-1; 7 nucleotides match TRBD1. The CDR3 runs to 14 residues. The trim removed 5 bases at V and 5 bases at J, leaving 8 bases unmatched. CDR1 is LNHDA, CDR2 SQIVND, per germline (reference sequence). The chain's CDR3 is CASSSTGLATEAFF. DNA of the CDR3: TGTGCCAGTAGTTCGACAGGGTTGGCGACTGAAGCTTTCTTT.

V usage is TRBV9 and J usage is TRBJ1-1; 9 bases are a match to TRBD1. The J segment lost 4 bases and the V segment lost 0 bases, leaving 7 bases of the junction unmatched. CDR3 size: 16 residues. Germline assignment: CDR1 SGDLS and CDR2 YYNGEE. The CDR3: CASSVVGTGSLTEAFF. The CDR3 bases are TGTGCCAGCAGCGTAGTAGGGACAGGGTCCCTCACTGAAGCTTTCTTT.

J is TRBJ2-4 and V is TRBV18, with 12 bases lining up with TRBD2. There are 23 residues in the CDR3. Trimming cost V 4 bases and J 3 bases; bases outside gene matches: 25. Germline V gives CDR1 KGHSH, CDR2 LQKENI. CDR3 in DNA: TGTGCCAGCTCACTGGCGGAAGGTATCAGGGCTACTAGCGGGGGGACCGACAAAAACATTCAGTACTTC. Translating it yields CASSLAEGIRATSGGTDKNIQYF. The whole variable domain, filled in from reference TRBV18 and TRBJ2-4, reads NAGVMQNPRHLVRRRGQEARLRCSPMKGHSHVYWYRQLPEEGLKFMVYLQKENIIDESGMPKERFSAEFPKEGPSILRIQQVVRGDSAAYFCASSLAEGIRATSGGTDKNIQYFGAGTRLSVL.

This clone has ten or more counts. The chain has TRBV10-3 and TRBJ1-5; D call uncertain. The CDR3 consists of 14 residues. CDR1 and CDR2 from the germline V gene are ENHRY and SYGVKD. V lost 4 bases to trimming and J lost 2 bases, with 9 bases between them. Written as DNA, the CDR3 is TGTGCCATCAGTGTGCGAATGGGCAATCAGCCCCAGCATTTT. Protein product: CAISVRMGNQPQHF.

The chain couples TRBV19 to TRBJ2-1; maybe TRBD1 (5 bases). The germline gives CDR1 LNHDA, CDR2 SQIVND (reference sequence). The CDR3 length is 15 residues. The V gene lost 3 bases and the J gene lost 0 bases, with 9 bases spanning the gap. Written as DNA, the CDR3 is TGTGCCAGTAGTATTGGCGACAGCTCCTACAATGAGCAGTTCTTC. As protein: CASSIGDSSYNEQFF.

The genes are TRBV11-3 and TRBJ2-7; 12 bases are a match to TRBD2. Per the germline V gene, CDR1 is SGHNT and CDR2 is YENEEA. V trimming: 4 bases; J trimming: 5 bases; junction bases outside the gene matches: 6. The CDR3 is 15 amino acids. In DNA, the CDR3 is TGTGCCAGCAGCTACGGACTAGCGGGGACTGACGAGCAGTACTTC. This gives the protein CASSYGLAGTDEQYF.

V and J are TRBV11-2 and TRBJ1-2; D may be TRBD1 (5 bases). Between the trimmed V and J ends, which lost 2 bases and 3 bases, there was a span of 7 bases. CDR1 and CDR2 from the germline V gene are SGHAT and FQNNGV. This CDR3 has 13 amino acids. The CDR3 loop reads CASSLIGDYGYTF. CDR3 nucleotides: TGTGCCAGCAGCTTAATAGGGGACTATGGCTACACCTTC.

This chain joins TRBV4-2 and TRBJ1-1, with 10 bases lining up with TRBD1. Trimming cost V 1 base and J 3 bases; bases outside gene matches: 2. Per the germline V gene, CDR1 is LGHNA and CDR2 is YNFKEQ. This CDR3 spans 15 amino acids. The CDR3 reads CASSQVGQGDTEAFF. The DNA of the CDR3 is TGTGCCAGCAGCCAAGTCGGACAGGGGGACACTGAAGCTTTCTTT.

V gene TRBV28 combines with J gene TRBJ2-1; TRBD2 is a possible D gene (5 bases). Trimming removed 8 bases from V and 12 bases from J, with 20 bases in between. Germline loops: CDR1 MDHEN, CDR2 SYDVKM. The CDR3 runs to 13 residues. The CDR3 spells CASFNPGPGGQFF. The CDR3 DNA is TGTGCCAGCTTTAACCCAGGACCCGGAGGGCAGTTCTTC.

The table lists this clone with a count of one. The rearrangement uses TRBV19 and TRBJ1-2; 12 bases are a match to TRBD1. The germline V gene has CDR1 LNHDA and CDR2 SQIVND (reference sequence). V dropped 7 bases and J dropped 4; count of bases not matched to a gene: 4. The CDR3 is 14 amino acids. CDR3 DNA sequence: TGTGCCAGTACCGGGACAGGGGGCCCCTATGGCTACACCTTC. It codes for CASTGTGGPYGYTF.

The V call is TRBV7-9, the J call TRBJ2-1; D ambiguous. The CDR3 totals 13 residues. V was trimmed by 2 bases and J by 6 bases, leaving 8 bases between them. CDR1 SEHNR and CDR2 FQNEAQ come from the germline V gene (reference sequence). The CDR3 DNA reads as TGTGCCAGCAGCTTACCGCGGAGCAATGAGCAGTTCTTC. Translating gives CASSLPRSNEQFF.

The V gene is TRBV7-3, the J gene TRBJ2-3; a possible D gene is TRBD1 (5 bases). The germline CDR1 and CDR2 sequences are SGHTA and FQGTGA. V was cut by 3 bases and J by 0 bases, with 10 bases left in between. The CDR3 covers 15 residues. Written as DNA, the CDR3 is TGTGCCAGCAGCTTCGGACAAGCTAGCACAGATACGCAGTATTTT. Translation: CASSFGQASTDTQYF.

The chain couples TRBV29-1 to TRBJ2-2; D remains ambiguous. V was trimmed by 4 bases and J by 1 base, leaving 7 bases between them. The germline gives CDR1 SQVTM, CDR2 ANQGSEA. The CDR3 totals 13 residues. In nucleotides, the CDR3 is TGCAGCGTTGCGCGAGTGAACACCGGGGAGCTGTTTTTT. Encoded protein: CSVARVNTGELFF.

This clone was recorded a few times. V gene TRBV9 combines with J gene TRBJ1-3; no clear D. There are 12 residues in the CDR3. The ends were cut back, 0 bases at V and 8 bases at J, with 6 bases in the middle. Germline CDR1 reads SGDLS; CDR2 reads YYNGEE. CDR3 amino acids: CASSVAEDTIYF. The CDR3 nucleotides read TGTGCCAGCAGCGTAGCCGAGGACACCATATATTTT.

The chain carries TRBV18 and TRBJ1-2; 9 bases are a match to TRBD1. The trim removed 2 bases at V and 7 bases at J, leaving 8 bases unmatched. From germline, CDR1 is KGHSH and CDR2 LQKENI. The length of the CDR3 is 15 residues. The CDR3 nucleotides are TGTGCCAGCTCACCAACCGGGACAGGGCTAGGTGGCTACACCTTC. Protein: CASSPTGTGLGGYTF.

The J gene is TRBJ1-1, the V gene TRBV19, with TRBD1 identical over 9 bases. The CDR3 covers 14 residues. V was pared by 5 bases and J by 3 bases, with 4 bases of the junction left unmatched. The germline V gene has CDR1 LNHDA and CDR2 SQIVND (reference sequence). The chain's CDR3 is CASSGDRVDTEAFF. The CDR3 nucleotides read TGTGCCAGTAGTGGGGACAGGGTGGACACTGAAGCTTTCTTT.

V and J are TRBV5-1 and TRBJ2-6, with D maybe TRBD2 (7 bases). Trimming stripped 9 bases from V and 1 base from J, with 17 bases between. CDR3 size: 16 residues. Germline V gene lookup returns CDR1 SGHRS and CDR2 YFSETQ. In nucleotides, the CDR3 is TGCGCCACCAGGGGAGGGGTTATGTCTGGGGCCAACGTCCTGACTTTC. This gives the protein CATRGGVMSGANVLTF. The whole variable domain, remainder taken from reference TRBV5-1 and TRBJ2-6, is KAGVTQTPRYLIKTRGQQVTLSCSPISGHRSVSWYQQTPGQGLQFLFEYFSETQRNKGNFPGRFSGRQFSNSRSEMNVSTLELGDSALYLCATRGGVMSGANVLTFGAGSRLTVL.

The CDR3 reads CASSLVTGETQYF. The CDR3 DNA follows: TGTGCCAGCAGCTTAGTTACCGGGGAGACCCAGTACTTC. This chain connects TRBV7-9 to TRBJ2-5; D is ambiguous. Germline V gene sequence: CDR1 SEHNR, CDR2 FQNEAQ (reference sequence). This CDR3 has 13 residues. V was pared by 1 base and J by 5 bases, with 8 bases between.

V gene TRBV18 combines with J gene TRBJ1-5; TRBD1 might be the D (5 bases). CDR1 KGHSH and CDR2 LQKENI come from the germline V gene. The CDR3 spans 14 residues. V was pared by 2 bases and J by 7 bases, with 12 bases between. The CDR3 region has the DNA TGTGCCAGCTCACCAACCGGGGGGAGGCAGCCCCAGCATTTT. The encoded protein is CASSPTGGRQPQHF.

The chain recombines TRBV4-1 with TRBJ2-1, with D perhaps matching TRBD2 (7 bases). Trimming stripped 0 bases from V and 5 bases from J, with 14 bases between. Per the germline V gene, CDR1 is MGHRA and CDR2 is YSYEKL. The CDR3 spans 16 residues. The CDR3 loop reads CASSQEEGGGDNEQFF. For the CDR3, the DNA is TGCGCCAGCAGCCAAGAGGAGGGAGGGGGGGACAATGAGCAGTTCTTC.

The chain couples TRBV6-5 to TRBJ1-1, with TRBD1 as a possible D gene (5 bases). The CDR3 loop spans 15 amino acids. V was clipped by 0 bases and J by 1 base, with 9 bases between them. Germline CDR1 MNHEY, CDR2 SVGAGI. CDR3 protein: CASSYSIRGNTEAFF. The CDR3 nucleotides read TGTGCCAGCAGTTACTCGATAAGGGGGAACACTGAAGCTTTCTTT.